This T cell receptor (beta chain) was captured in a study of blood T cell repertoires in COVID-19. This CDR3 comprises 12 residues. CDR1 is SNHLY, CDR2 FYNNEI, per germline. V lost 6 bases, J lost 3 bases, and 9 bases lay in between. Those who participated ranged in age from about 18 to 89 years and resided in roughly 26 US areas. Cohorts were assigned according to the clinical history that participants reported. Donors in Cohort 3 counted as recovered after two negative PCRs, clearance, or symptom resolution. This clone was detected a few times. TCRdb's copy holds only in-frame clones and misses some; the assay was immunoSEQ multiplex PCR. This table holds approximately 250,000 clones, approximately 82% found once.

The source is a man aged 35 to 55 who had recovered from COVID-19. This chain uses TRBV2 with TRBJ2-7; D is perhaps TRBD1 (6 bases). The sequenced sample consisted of PBMCs or T cells enriched from blood (not recorded which). As DNA, the CDR3 is TGTGCCAGCAGGGCACAGGGCTACGAGCAGTACTTC. The encoded protein is CASRAQGYEQYF. The complete variable domain, with remaining parts taken from reference TRBV2 and TRBJ2-7, reads EPEVTQTPSHQVTQMGQEVILRCVPISNHLYFYWYRQILGQKVEFLVSFYNNEISEKSEIFDDQFSVERPDGSNFTLKIRSTKLEDSAMYFCASRAQGYEQYFGPGTRLTVT.